This section outlines one T cell receptor (beta chain) sequence together with its context. As yet, its antigen is unknown. The data were obtained in a study of cytomegalovirus exposure and HLA in healthy donors. Across the whole study: The 120 or so validation repertoires used a platform that matched the one used for the approximately 670 first-cohort repertoires, as a later analysis reported.

Regarding the study as a whole: A list of 164 TCR beta chains associated with cytomegalovirus was given. Cytomegalovirus status was reportedly diagnosed by the classifier with high specificity and sensitivity.

Here immunoSEQ multiplex PCR was the method, and the copy in TCRdb shows in-frame clones only, minus some. The sample lists approximately 71,000 clones, about nine tenths occurring once. Germline V gives CDR1 SGHDT, CDR2 YYEEEE. Trimming cost V 0 bases and J 7 bases; bases outside gene matches: 8. The CDR3 consists of 16 residues. This rearrangement joins TRBV5-6 to TRBJ2-1; TRBD2 matches 9 bases. This receptor was taken from a man aged 18-30 years in good health and CMV-seronegative. Sequences were obtained from PBMCs. The CDR3 sequence is CASSLGSSGSNNEQFF. CDR3 bases: TGTGCCAGCAGCTTGGGGAGTAGCGGGAGTAATAATGAGCAGTTCTTC.